This TCR beta chain was captured in a study of blood T cell repertoires in COVID-19 (dated by TCRdb to the early 2020s). The study in broad terms: Samples from collaborators originated in the United States, Italy and Spain and spanned both the acute and convalescent phases of COVID-19. The material from the prospective study consisted of cDNA or gDNA derived from T cells, B-cell-depleted T cells, or PBMCs. Nearly every sample came with metadata listing a de-identified subject ID, COVID-19 status, age in years and sex. A freely available public database, intended as a resource for researchers studying the immune response to SARS-CoV-2, is where the repertoires were released. The dataset comprised deeply sampled blood TCRbeta repertoires from subjects exposed to, actively infected with, or recovered from COVID-19. Samples were obtained from the ongoing ImmuneRACE study (first 160 participants) and from 1,200 or so subjects provided by 6 global collaborators. Where available, HLA class I and class II types were taken from metadata supplied by the sample provider and were not determined by assay-based typing. Findings and caveats that apply to the study as a whole: The amount of clinical and demographic metadata varied by source and participant and was provided uncurated.

Clipping removes 6 bases from V and 3 bases from J, with 8 as the unmatched junction base count. The CDR3, from cysteine to phenylalanine, totals 15 residues. Just CDR3 DNA is preserved here, 45 bases in frame from base 1. The germline V gene supplies CDR1 MRHNA and CDR2 SNTAGT. TCRbeta CDR3 regions were amplified from genomic DNA by means of the immunoSEQ Assay, a bias-controlled multiplex PCR. Regarding the original processing steps: Within the assay, amplification of reference gene primers was used to estimate how many nucleated cells each sample contained. To quantify the absolute abundance of each unique TCRbeta CDR3 rearrangement, sequence reads were collapsed and filtered. For each sample, productive Simpson clonality was calculated by taking the square root of Simpson's diversity index across productive rearrangements. TCRdb took this table from immuneACCESS and kept in-frame rearrangements with V and J called. Such tables lack part of the clones; where checked against another copy, unresolved V genes explain under half of the gap, and the rest is unexplained. That table is the source of V, J and clone size, and D and trimming were worked out from the DNA. This sample lists about 480,000 clones; 85% to 90% were detected once. 7.5% to 9% of the sample is held by the ten biggest clonotypes.

One collaborating source in Seattle enrolled patients while the patients were actively infected and followed the patients over time throughout the course of disease. The collaborating institutions used their own protocols to collect whole blood in K2EDTA tubes. For TCRbeta analysis, collaborators shipped samples as frozen whole blood, isolated PBMCs, or DNA extracted from either of those sample types. As to this clone: Its binding antigen is unknown. No much larger clonotype is one base removed from it; base qualities were not supplied.

This sequence was found in a woman aged 45-59 years with COVID-19, enrolled during active disease. The sample taken for sequencing was peripheral blood. Recombination joined TRBV6-4 with TRBJ2-7, and 10 junction bases match TRBD2. The DNA reads as follows: TGTGCCAGCAGCGACAACCTAGCGGGGGACTACGAGCAGTACTTC. It encodes CASSDNLAGDYEQYF.